These T cell receptor beta chains were read from a single sample in a study of T cells in Graves' hyperthyroidism and ophthalmopathy. TCRdb itself ran the multiplex PCR reads through MiXCR, one entry per CDR3 protein. The table shows hundreds of thousands of distinct CDR3 sequences, with about an eighth occurring only once. The sequenced sample consisted of blood. The origin of the receptors is a man between 50 and 59 years old with Graves' ophthalmopathy. CDR3s include the opening cysteine and the closing phenylalanine or tryptophan. Fields, in order: D gene, V gene, J gene, clone size, CDR3 DNA, CDR3 protein. The D gene is left open where the match is weak. The listing skips clone size in some rows; elsewhere it reads once, few, many or a size class.

>NA|TRBV30|TRBJ2-1|few
TGTGCCTGGACCATGGGCCTCAATGAGCAGTTCTTC
CAWTMGLNEQFF
>TRBD2|TRBV12-3/TRBV12-4|TRBJ2-1|NA
TGTGCCAGCAGCCAGACTAGCGGTGAGCAGTTCTTC
CASSQTSGEQFF
>TRBD2|TRBV7-7|TRBJ2-1|NA
TGTGCTAGCAGCTTGGGACTAGCGGGAGGTTCCGATGAGCAGTTCTTC
CASSLGLAGGSDEQFF
>TRBD1|TRBV12-5|TRBJ1-4|many
TGTGCTAGTGGTTTGGGACAGGGCCTTGATGATGAAAAACTGTTTTTT
CASGLGQGLDDEKLFF
>NA|TRBV6-2/TRBV6-3|TRBJ2-3|NA
TGTGCCAGCAGTTACTCGGGAGTGACAGATACGCAGTATTTT
CASSYSGVTDTQYF
>NA|TRBV2|TRBJ2-1|many
TGTGCCAGCAGTTCTCGGAGGGACGGAGGGGACAATGAGCAGTTCTTC
CASSSRRDGGDNEQFF
>NA|TRBV18|TRBJ2-2|NA
TGTGCCAGCTCACCTTCACGAGCGGCCAACACCGGGGAGCTGTTTTTT
CASSPSRAANTGELFF
>TRBD1|TRBV5-5|TRBJ2-5|many
TGTGCCAGCAGATCCAACAGGGGAACCCAGTACTTC
CASRSNRGTQYF
>TRBD2|TRBV2|TRBJ2-1|many
TGTGCCAGCAGTGACAACCCGGGACTAGCGAGAGCCCCTAATGAGCAGTTCTTC
CASSDNPGLARAPNEQFF
>TRBD2|TRBV11-2|TRBJ2-1|many
TGTGCCAGCAGCTCCGGGACTAGCGGGAGGGGTGAGCAGTTCTTC
CASSSGTSGRGEQFF
>TRBD1|TRBV29-1|TRBJ1-1|many
TGCAGCGTTGATAGACAGGGGAACACTGAAGCTTTCTTT
CSVDRQGNTEAFF
>NA|TRBV19|TRBJ1-2|few
TGTGCCAGTAGTATAGAAGCGAGGAGCTATGGCTACACCTTC
CASSIEARSYGYTF
>NA|TRBV29-1|TRBJ1-1|many
TGCAGCGTTTGTCGGGGGCTTCGCACTGAAGCTTTCTTT
CSVCRGLRTEAFF
>NA|TRBV12-3/TRBV12-4|TRBJ2-1|many
TGTGCCATCCAGAATAGCTCCTACAATGAGCAGTTCTTC
CAIQNSSYNEQFF
>NA|TRBV20-1|TRBJ1-5|NA
TGCAGTGCTAGAGTAGGGGCGCGGCAGCAGCCCCAGCATTTT
CSARVGARQQPQHF
>TRBD2|TRBV10-3|TRBJ2-1|many
TGTGCCACCGCCGTCGGTAGCGGGTCCGGTGGGGAGCAGTTCTTC
CATAVGSGSGGEQFF
>NA|TRBV6-1|TRBJ2-7|many
TGTGCCAGCAGTGAACCGGGAGACTCCAACGAGCAGTACTTC
CASSEPGDSNEQYF
>NA|TRBV12-3/TRBV12-4|TRBJ1-3|NA
TGTGCCAGCAGTCCTACCCGGAGAAGTCATGGAAACACCATATATTTT
CASSPTRRSHGNTIYF
>NA|TRBV7-6|TRBJ1-5|many
TGTGCCAGCAGCTCCCGACAGGGCAATCAGCCCCAGCATTTT
CASSSRQGNQPQHF
>NA|TRBV3-1|TRBJ1-1|many
TGTGCCAGCAGCCAAGAAGGGCCCAGGACTGAAGCTTTCTTT
CASSQEGPRTEAFF
>NA|TRBV2|TRBJ1-6|many
TGTGCCAGGAGCAGGTCCTATAATTCACCCCTCCACTTT
CARSRSYNSPLHF
>NA|TRBV7-2|TRBJ2-5|many
TGTGCCAGCAGCCCCCGTCGAACCCTAGGGACTGAGACCCAGTACTTC
CASSPRRTLGTETQYF